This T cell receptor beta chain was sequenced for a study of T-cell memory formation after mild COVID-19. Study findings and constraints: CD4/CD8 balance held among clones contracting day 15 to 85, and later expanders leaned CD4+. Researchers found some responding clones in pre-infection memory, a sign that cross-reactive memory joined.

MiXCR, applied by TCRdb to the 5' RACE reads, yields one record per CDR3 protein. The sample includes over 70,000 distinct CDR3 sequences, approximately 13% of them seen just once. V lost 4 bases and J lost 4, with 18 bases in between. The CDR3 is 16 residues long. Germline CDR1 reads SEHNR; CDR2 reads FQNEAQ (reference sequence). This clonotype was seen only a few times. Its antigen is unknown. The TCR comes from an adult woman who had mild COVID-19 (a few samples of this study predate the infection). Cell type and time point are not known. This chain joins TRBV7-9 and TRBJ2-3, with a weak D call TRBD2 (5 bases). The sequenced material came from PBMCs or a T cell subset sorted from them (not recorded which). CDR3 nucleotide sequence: TGTGCCAGCAGCTCGAGGGCTACTAGTGGCCCAGATACGCAGTATTTT. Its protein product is CASSSRATSGPDTQYF.